The 10 T cell receptor beta chains below were found in one sample sequenced in a study of chemoradiotherapy in HPV16-positive cancers. Libraries were prepared by immunoSEQ multiplex PCR; TCRdb keeps only in-frame clonotypes and omits some of them. The table records 1,500 to 2,000 clones, around four fifths of them present only once. The sequences come from tumor tissue, collected from a patient who underwent chemoradiotherapy. These receptor sequences come from a human donor with HPV-associated anogenital cancer.

The V call is TRBV27, the J call TRBJ1-1; D gene unclear. Per the germline V gene, CDR1 is MNHEY and CDR2 is SMNVEV (reference sequence). V lost 6 bases and J 6 bases, leaving 17 bases between the germline ends. The length of the CDR3 is 14 residues. The DNA of the CDR3 is TGTGCCAGCAGATCCAGTAGGCAGACGGCTGAAGCTTTCTTT. It yields the protein CASRSSRQTAEAFF.

The chain recombines TRBV7-9 with TRBJ2-5, with 7 nucleotides matching TRBD1. From germline, CDR1 is SEHNR and CDR2 FQNEAQ (reference sequence). This CDR3 spans 13 amino acids. Trimming at V came to 6 bases and at J to 4 bases, leaving 5 bases not matched to a gene. CDR3 DNA sequence: TGTGCCAGCAGTCAGGGGGTCGGAGAGACCCAGTACTTC. It specifies CASSQGVGETQYF. Full variable domain (rest looked up from reference TRBV7-9 and TRBJ2-5): DTGVSQNPRHKITKRGQNVTFRCDPISEHNRLYWYRQTLGQGPEFLTYFQNEAQLEKSRLLSDRFSAERPKGSFSTLEIQRTEQGDSAMYLCASSQGVGETQYFGPGTRLLVL.

The chain links TRBV28 to TRBJ1-2, with D possibly being TRBD1 (6 bases). CDR1 is MDHEN, CDR2 SYDVKM, per germline. The CDR3 extends over 14 amino acids. With 6 bases removed from V and 2 bases from J, the gap between germline ends came to 13 bases. DNA for the CDR3: TGTGCCAGCAGACGACAGGAGACAAACTATGGCTACACCTTC. This encodes CASRRQETNYGYTF.

The chain has TRBV6-6 and TRBJ1-1; D call uncertain. The germline V gene has CDR1 MNHNY and CDR2 SVGAGI (reference sequence). V lost 0 bases to trimming and J lost 3 bases, with 8 bases between them. The CDR3 has 14 amino acids. CDR3 amino acids: CASSYSSGYTEAFF. CDR3 sequence (DNA): TGTGCCAGCAGTTACTCATCGGGATACACTGAAGCTTTCTTT.

The rearrangement uses TRBV4-1 and TRBJ2-3; D remains ambiguous. The CDR3 is 18 amino acids. Germline-derived CDR1 and CDR2 are MGHRA and YSYEKL. V was trimmed by 0 bases and J by 0 bases, leaving 16 bases between them. The DNA of the CDR3 is TGCGCCAGCAGCCAAGATTGGGCTTCCCTTTCTAGCACAGATACGCAGTATTTT. Translating gives CASSQDWASLSSTDTQYF.

The CDR3 sequence is CASSLAGANEKLFF. The CDR3 DNA follows: TGTGCCAGCAGTTTAGCTGGGGCTAATGAAAAACTGTTTTTT. This sequence joins TRBV27 and TRBJ1-4, with no clear D. V was cut by 2 bases and J by 3 bases, with 7 bases left in between. The CDR3 spans 14 residues. Germline CDR1 is MNHEY and CDR2 is SMNVEV (reference sequence). The whole variable domain, remainder taken from reference TRBV27 and TRBJ1-4, is EAQVTQNPRYLITVTGKKLTVTCSQNMNHEYMSWYRQDPGLGLRQIYYSMNVEVTDKGDVPEGYKVSRKEKRNFPLILESPSPNQTSLYFCASSLAGANEKLFFGSGTQLSVL.

V and J are TRBV7-2 and TRBJ1-2; the match to TRBD1 covers 12 bases. The germline CDR1 and CDR2 sequences are SGHTA and FQGNSA. Trimming cost V 1 base and J 8 bases; bases outside gene matches: 11. The length of the CDR3 is 17 residues. In nucleotides, the CDR3 is TGTGCCAGCAGCTTAGAGGTGGGGGGACAGGGGGCTAGAGGCTACACCTTC. Residues: CASSLEVGGQGARGYTF. The variable domain in full, with the rest retrieved from reference TRBV7-2 and TRBJ1-2, is GAGVSQSPSNKVTEKGKDVELRCDPISGHTALYWYRQSLGQGLEFLIYFQGNSAPDKSGLPSDRFSAERTGGSVSTLTIQRTQQEDSAVYLCASSLEVGGQGARGYTFGSGTRLTVV.

The chain has TRBV29-1 and TRBJ2-7; TRBD1 matches at 7 bases. CDR1 is SQVTM, CDR2 ANQGSEA, per germline. CDR3 length equals 13 residues. With 6 bases clipped from V and 0 bases from J, the junction kept 5 bases outside the gene matches. The CDR3 coding sequence is TGCAGCGTACAGGGGTTTAGCTCCTACGAGCAGTACTTC. This translates into CSVQGFSSYEQYF.

This clone was detected only once. The gene calls are TRBV5-8 and TRBJ1-3, with 9 positions matching TRBD1. With V trimmed by 3 bases and J by 4 bases, 5 bases remained unmatched. This CDR3 comprises 15 residues. From germline, CDR1 is SGHTS and CDR2 YDEGEE. CDR3 bases: TGTGCCAGCAGCTCCGGGACAGGGTTCGGAAACACCATATATTTT. Residues: CASSSGTGFGNTIYF.

This chain joins TRBV9 and TRBJ1-2, with a possible D match to TRBD1 (6 bases). Trimming removed 1 base from V and 8 bases from J, with 15 bases in between. Germline CDR1 reads SGDLS; CDR2 reads YYNGEE. The CDR3 loop spans 14 amino acids. The CDR3, as DNA: TGTGCCAGCAGCGTAAGTCAGGGGCGGGGAGGCTACACCTTC. Translating it yields CASSVSQGRGGYTF.